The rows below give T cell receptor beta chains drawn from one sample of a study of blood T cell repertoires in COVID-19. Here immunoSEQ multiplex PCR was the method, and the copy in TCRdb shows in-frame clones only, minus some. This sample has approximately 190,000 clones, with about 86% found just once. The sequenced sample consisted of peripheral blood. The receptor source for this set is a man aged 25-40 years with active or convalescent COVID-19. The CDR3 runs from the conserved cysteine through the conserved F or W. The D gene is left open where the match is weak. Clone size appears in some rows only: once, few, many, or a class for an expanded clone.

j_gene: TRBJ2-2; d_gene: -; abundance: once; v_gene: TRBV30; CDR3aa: CAWLGGNTGELFF; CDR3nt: TGTGCCTGGTTGGGAGGGAACACCGGGGAGCTGTTTTTT
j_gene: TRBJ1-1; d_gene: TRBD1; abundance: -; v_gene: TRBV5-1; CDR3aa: CASSQGTGKTEAFF; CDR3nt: TGCGCCAGCAGTCAAGGGACAGGTAAGACTGAAGCTTTCTTT
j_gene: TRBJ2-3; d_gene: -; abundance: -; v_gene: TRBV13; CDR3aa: CASSYRDSGDTQYF; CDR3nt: TGTGCCAGCAGCTACCGGGACTCGGGGGATACGCAGTATTTT
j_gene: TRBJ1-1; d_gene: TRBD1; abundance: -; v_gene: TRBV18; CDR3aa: CASSPTPGQGRIGNYWTEAFF; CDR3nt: TGTGCCAGCTCACCTACGCCGGGACAGGGGAGGATCGGAAACTATTGGACTGAAGCTTTCTTT
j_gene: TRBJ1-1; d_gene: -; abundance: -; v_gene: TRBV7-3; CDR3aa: CASSFGQGNTEAFF; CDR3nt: TGTGCCAGCAGCTTCGGGCAGGGGAACACTGAAGCTTTCTTT
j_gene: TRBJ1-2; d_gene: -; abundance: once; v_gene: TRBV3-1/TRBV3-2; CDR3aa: CASSQRGGAGLEGYTF; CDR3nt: TGTGCCAGCAGCCAACGGGGGGGTGCGGGTCTCGAGGGCTACACCTTC
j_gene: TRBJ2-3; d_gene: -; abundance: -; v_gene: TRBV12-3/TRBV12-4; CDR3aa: CASSWGGTDTQYF; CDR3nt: TGTGCCAGCAGCTGGGGGGGCACAGATACGCAGTATTTT
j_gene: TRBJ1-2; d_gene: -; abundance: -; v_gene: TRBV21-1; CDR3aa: CATQNRGQGALGYTF; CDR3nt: TGTGCCACCCAAAATCGAGGACAGGGGGCGCTTGGCTACACCTTC
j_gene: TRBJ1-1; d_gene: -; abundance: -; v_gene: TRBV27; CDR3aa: CASSFRLSNRAAEAFF; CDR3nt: TGTGCCAGCAGTTTCCGCCTGTCCAACAGGGCAGCGGAAGCTTTCTTT
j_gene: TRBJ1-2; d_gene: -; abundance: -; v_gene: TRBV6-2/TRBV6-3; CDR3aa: CASSYSLEAGDYGYTF; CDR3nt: TGTGCCAGCAGTTACTCCCTCGAGGCAGGGGACTATGGCTACACCTTC
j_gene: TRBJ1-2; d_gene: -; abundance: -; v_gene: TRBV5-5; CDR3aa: CASSFIAEHEGNYGYTF; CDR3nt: TGTGCCAGCAGCTTTATAGCTGAACACGAGGGTAACTATGGCTACACCTTC
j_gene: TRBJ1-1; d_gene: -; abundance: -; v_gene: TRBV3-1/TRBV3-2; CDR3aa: CASSQGVEGNTEAFF; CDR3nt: TGTGCCAGCAGCCAAGGAGTGGAGGGGAACACTGAAGCTTTCTTT
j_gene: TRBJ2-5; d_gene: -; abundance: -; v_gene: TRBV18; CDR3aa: CASSPTIQRFQETQYF; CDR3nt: TGTGCCAGCTCACCTACGATTCAGCGGTTCCAAGAGACCCAGTACTTC
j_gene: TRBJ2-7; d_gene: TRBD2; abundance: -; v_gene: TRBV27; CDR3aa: CASRPGLAFYEQYF; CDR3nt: TGTGCCAGCAGGCCGGGACTAGCCTTCTACGAGCAGTACTTC
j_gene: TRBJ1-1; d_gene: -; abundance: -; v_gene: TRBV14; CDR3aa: CASSLPGATEAFF; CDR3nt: TGTGCCAGCAGCCTCCCAGGGGCCACTGAAGCTTTCTTT
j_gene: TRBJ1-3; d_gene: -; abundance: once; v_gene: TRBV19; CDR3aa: CASQRPSGNTIYF; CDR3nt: TGTGCCAGCCAGAGGCCGTCTGGAAACACCATATATTTT
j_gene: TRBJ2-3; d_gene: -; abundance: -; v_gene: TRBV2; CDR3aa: CASSDPASVEDTQYF; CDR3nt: TGTGCCAGCAGTGACCCCGCTAGCGTCGAAGATACGCAGTATTTT
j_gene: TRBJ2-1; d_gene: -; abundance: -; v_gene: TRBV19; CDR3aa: CASSIAGGLYNEQFF; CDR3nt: TGTGCCAGTAGTATAGCGGGCGGGCTGTACAATGAGCAGTTCTTC
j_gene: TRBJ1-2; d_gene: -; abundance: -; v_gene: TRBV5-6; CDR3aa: CASSLRGVSGYTF; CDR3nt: TGTGCCAGCAGCTTACGGGGGGTCTCTGGCTACACCTTC
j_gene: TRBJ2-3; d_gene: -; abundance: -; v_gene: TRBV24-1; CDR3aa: CATSDLDSLDTQYF; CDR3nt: TGTGCCACCAGTGATTTGGACAGCCTAGATACGCAGTATTTT
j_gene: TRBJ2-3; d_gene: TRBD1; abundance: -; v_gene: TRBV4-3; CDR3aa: CASGTGAGDTQYF; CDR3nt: TGCGCCAGCGGGACAGGGGCTGGAGATACGCAGTATTTT
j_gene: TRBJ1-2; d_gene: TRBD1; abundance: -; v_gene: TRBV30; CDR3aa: CAWGDRAHYGYTF; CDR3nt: TGTGCCTGGGGGGACAGGGCGCACTATGGCTACACCTTC
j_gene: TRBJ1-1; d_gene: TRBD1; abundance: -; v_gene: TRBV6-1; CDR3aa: CASSEGQGITEAFF; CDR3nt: TGTGCCAGCAGTGAGGGACAGGGAATCACTGAAGCTTTCTTT
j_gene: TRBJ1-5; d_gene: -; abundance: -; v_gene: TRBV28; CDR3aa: CASSLGQQYQPQHF; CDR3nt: TGTGCCAGCAGTTTAGGGCAGCAATATCAGCCCCAGCATTTT
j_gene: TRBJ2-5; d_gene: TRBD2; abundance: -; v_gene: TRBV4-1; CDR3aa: CASSQGNAGGLETQYF; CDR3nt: TGCGCCAGCAGCCAAGGTAACGCGGGAGGACTAGAGACCCAGTACTTC
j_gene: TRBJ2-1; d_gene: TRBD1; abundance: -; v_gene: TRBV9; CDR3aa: CASSVEIDRGGEQFF; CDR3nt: TGTGCCAGCAGCGTAGAGATCGACAGGGGTGGGGAGCAGTTCTTC
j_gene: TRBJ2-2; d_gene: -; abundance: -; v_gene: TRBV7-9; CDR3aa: CAGGAPNTGELFF; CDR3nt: TGTGCCGGCGGAGCTCCCAACACCGGGGAGCTGTTTTTT
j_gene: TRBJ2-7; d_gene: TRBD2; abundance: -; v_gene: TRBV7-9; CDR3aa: CASSLTAGGNYEQYF; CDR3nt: TGTGCCAGCAGCTTGACAGCGGGAGGAAACTACGAGCAGTACTTC
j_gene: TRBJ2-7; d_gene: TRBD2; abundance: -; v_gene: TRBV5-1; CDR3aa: CASSSGTSGTYEQYF; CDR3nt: TGCGCCAGCAGCTCCGGGACTAGCGGGACCTACGAGCAGTACTTC
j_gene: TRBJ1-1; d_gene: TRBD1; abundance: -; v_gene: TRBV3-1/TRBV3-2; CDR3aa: CASSHLTGETEAFF; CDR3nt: TGTGCCAGCAGCCACCTGACAGGGGAGACTGAAGCTTTCTTT
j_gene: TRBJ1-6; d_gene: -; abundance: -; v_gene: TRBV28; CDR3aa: CASRPGTRGNSPLHF; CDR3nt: TGTGCCAGCAGGCCGGGGACACGCGGGAATTCACCCCTCCACTTT
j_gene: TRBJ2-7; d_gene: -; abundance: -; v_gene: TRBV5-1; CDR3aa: CASLGQGQSGSYEQYF; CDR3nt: TGCGCCAGCTTGGGGCAGGGGCAATCAGGCTCCTACGAGCAGTACTTC
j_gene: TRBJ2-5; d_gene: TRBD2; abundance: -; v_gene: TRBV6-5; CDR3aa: CASSNGLAGQETQYF; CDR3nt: TGTGCCAGCAGTAACGGACTAGCGGGGCAGGAGACCCAGTACTTC
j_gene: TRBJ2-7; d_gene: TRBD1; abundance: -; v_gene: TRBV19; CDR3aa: CASSPGPGTGGHEQYF; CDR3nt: TGTGCCAGTAGTCCGGGCCCCGGGACAGGGGGCCACGAGCAGTACTTC
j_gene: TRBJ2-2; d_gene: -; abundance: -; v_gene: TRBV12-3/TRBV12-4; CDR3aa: CASSPRRGGELFF; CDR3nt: TGTGCCAGCAGCCCGCGACGGGGGGGGGAGCTGTTTTTT
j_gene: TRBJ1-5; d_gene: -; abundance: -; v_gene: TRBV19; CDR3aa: CASSTAEGQPQHF; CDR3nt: TGTGCCAGTAGCACAGCGGAGGGGCAGCCCCAGCATTTT
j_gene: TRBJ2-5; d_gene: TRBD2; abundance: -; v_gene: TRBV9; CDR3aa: CASSSGLAETQYF; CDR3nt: TGTGCCAGCAGTTCTGGACTAGCGGAGACCCAGTACTTC
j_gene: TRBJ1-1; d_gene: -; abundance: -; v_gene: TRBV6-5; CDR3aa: CASSYPGSKTEAFF; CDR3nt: TGTGCCAGCAGTTACCCCGGGTCTAAAACTGAAGCTTTCTTT
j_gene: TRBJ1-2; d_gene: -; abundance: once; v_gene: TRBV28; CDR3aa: CASVRGGQQIGYTF; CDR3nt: TGTGCCAGCGTCCGGGGGGGGCAGCAGATTGGCTACACCTTC
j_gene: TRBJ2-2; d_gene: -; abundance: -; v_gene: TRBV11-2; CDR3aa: CASSLLGLTNTGELFF; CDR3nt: TGTGCCAGCAGCTTATTAGGACTTACGAACACCGGGGAGCTGTTTTTT
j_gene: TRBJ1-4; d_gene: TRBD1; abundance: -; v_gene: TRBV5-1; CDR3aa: CASSPQGGGNEKLFF; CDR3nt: TGCGCCAGCAGCCCCCAGGGGGGAGGTAATGAAAAACTGTTTTTT
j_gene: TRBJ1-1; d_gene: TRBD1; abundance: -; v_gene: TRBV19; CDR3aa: CASSILTGMTAEAFF; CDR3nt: TGTGCCAGTAGTATTCTGACAGGGATGACTGCTGAAGCTTTCTTT
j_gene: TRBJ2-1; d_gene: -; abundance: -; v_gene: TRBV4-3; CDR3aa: CASSQSLAPVDEQFF; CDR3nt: TGCGCCAGCAGCCAATCACTAGCACCCGTGGATGAGCAGTTCTTC
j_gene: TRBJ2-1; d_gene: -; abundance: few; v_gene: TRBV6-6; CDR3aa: CASSYRGLPNEQFF; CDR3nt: TGTGCCAGCAGTTATAGAGGGCTGCCCAATGAGCAGTTCTTC
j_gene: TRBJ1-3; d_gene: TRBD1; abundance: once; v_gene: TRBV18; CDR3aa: CASSVQGTGNTIYF; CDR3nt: TGTGCCAGCTCGGTACAGGGGACTGGAAACACCATATATTTT
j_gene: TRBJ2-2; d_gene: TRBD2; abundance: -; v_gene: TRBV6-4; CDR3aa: CASKGEERESGELFF; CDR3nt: TGTGCCAGCAAGGGAGAGGAGCGGGAGTCCGGGGAGCTGTTTTTT
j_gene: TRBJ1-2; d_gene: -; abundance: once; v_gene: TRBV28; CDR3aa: CASSSQGGGYTF; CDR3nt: TGTGCCAGCAGTTCGCAGGGTGGTGGCTACACCTTC